A selection of T cell receptor beta chains follows, all from one sample in a study of cytomegalovirus exposure and HLA in healthy donors. The method was immunoSEQ multiplex PCR; TCRdb's version includes in-frame clones alone and lacks a portion of them. The table lists roughly 130,000 clones, 80% of them singletons. Sequences were obtained from PBMCs. The receptors were gathered from a man aged 35 to 55 in good health and CMV-seronegative. CDR3s include the opening cysteine and the closing phenylalanine or tryptophan. The order of the fields is D gene, V gene, J gene, clone size, CDR3 protein, CDR3 DNA. A D gene is named only where the DNA matches it firmly. The listing skips clone size in some rows; elsewhere it reads once, few, many or a size class.

d_call: .; v_call: TRBV5-8; j_call: TRBJ1-6; clone_size: .; cdr3_aa: CASSLQGSSSYNSPLHF; cdr3_nt: TGTGCCAGCAGCCTTCAGGGGTCGAGCTCCTATAATTCACCCCTCCACTTT
d_call: .; v_call: TRBV29-1; j_call: TRBJ2-5; clone_size: .; cdr3_aa: CSVGRFEVVETQYF; cdr3_nt: TGCAGCGTCGGTCGGTTTGAGGTTGTGGAGACCCAGTACTTC
d_call: .; v_call: TRBV11-2; j_call: TRBJ1-1; clone_size: .; cdr3_aa: CASSLVGASGAEAFF; cdr3_nt: TGTGCCAGCAGCTTAGTTGGGGCCTCAGGGGCTGAAGCTTTCTTT
d_call: .; v_call: TRBV28; j_call: TRBJ2-3; clone_size: .; cdr3_aa: CASSPGRGGTQYF; cdr3_nt: TGTGCCAGCAGCCCCGGCAGGGGTGGTACGCAGTATTTT
d_call: .; v_call: TRBV5-1; j_call: TRBJ2-5; clone_size: .; cdr3_aa: CASSWAAEWETQYF; cdr3_nt: TGCGCCAGCAGCTGGGCAGCAGAATGGGAGACCCAGTACTTC
d_call: TRBD1; v_call: TRBV2; j_call: TRBJ1-5; clone_size: few; cdr3_aa: CASSGQGSNQPQHF; cdr3_nt: TGTGCCAGCAGTGGACAGGGGAGCAATCAGCCCCAGCATTTT
d_call: .; v_call: TRBV7-3; j_call: TRBJ2-1; clone_size: .; cdr3_aa: CASSSLVGDYNEQFF; cdr3_nt: TGTGCCAGCAGCTCACTGGTGGGAGATTACAATGAGCAGTTCTTC
d_call: TRBD2; v_call: TRBV6-5; j_call: TRBJ2-5; clone_size: .; cdr3_aa: CASRLAGTETQYF; cdr3_nt: TGTGCCAGCCGACTAGCGGGGACGGAGACCCAGTACTTC
d_call: .; v_call: TRBV6-1; j_call: TRBJ1-1; clone_size: .; cdr3_aa: CASIGWTGGAFF; cdr3_nt: TGTGCCAGCATCGGTTGGACGGGGGGAGCTTTCTTT
d_call: TRBD2; v_call: TRBV5-4; j_call: TRBJ2-5; clone_size: .; cdr3_aa: CASSLGLAGGQETQYF; cdr3_nt: TGTGCCAGCAGCTTGGGACTAGCGGGGGGGCAGGAGACCCAGTACTTC
d_call: TRBD1; v_call: TRBV28; j_call: TRBJ2-7; clone_size: .; cdr3_aa: CASSSGTGNTYEQYF; cdr3_nt: TGTGCCAGCAGTTCGGGGACAGGGAATACCTACGAGCAGTACTTC
d_call: .; v_call: TRBV5-1; j_call: TRBJ1-4; clone_size: .; cdr3_aa: CASSLDRSFGEKLFF; cdr3_nt: TGCGCCAGCAGCTTGGATAGGAGCTTCGGCGAAAAACTGTTTTTT
d_call: .; v_call: TRBV28; j_call: TRBJ1-5; clone_size: .; cdr3_aa: CASRTTGMPQHF; cdr3_nt: TGTGCCAGCAGGACCACAGGGATGCCCCAGCATTTT
d_call: .; v_call: TRBV6-5; j_call: TRBJ1-4; clone_size: .; cdr3_aa: CASSALVGDEKLFF; cdr3_nt: TGTGCCAGCTCGGCACTTGTCGGGGATGAAAAACTGTTTTTT
d_call: .; v_call: TRBV25-1; j_call: TRBJ1-1; clone_size: .; cdr3_aa: CASSEAATREAFF; cdr3_nt: TGTGCCAGCAGTGAAGCAGCGACCCGCGAAGCTTTCTTT
d_call: .; v_call: TRBV7-2; j_call: TRBJ2-5; clone_size: .; cdr3_aa: CASSLAGTTGQETQYF; cdr3_nt: TGTGCCAGCAGCTTAGCAGGTACTACCGGCCAAGAGACCCAGTACTTC
d_call: .; v_call: TRBV5-8; j_call: TRBJ2-4; clone_size: .; cdr3_aa: CASSFRGIDKNIQYF; cdr3_nt: TGTGCCAGCAGCTTCCGAGGGATCGATAAAAACATTCAGTACTTC